The subject of this entry is one T cell receptor beta chain. This sample is drawn from a study of blood T cell repertoires in COVID-19. Study information: Material from acute and convalescent COVID-19 was sourced from the United States, Italy and Spain.

The germline V gene has CDR1 LNHNV and CDR2 YYDKDF (reference sequence). Trimming left V 5 bases short and J 5 bases short, with 7 bases between. The length of the CDR3 is 12 residues. Original processing notes: Using reference gene primer amplification, nucleated cell counts were estimated. TCRdb keeps only in-frame clones here, not all; method: immunoSEQ multiplex PCR. Clone size and V and J calls were adopted from that table, with D and trimming inferred from the DNA. The sample consists of about 200,000 clones, 87% of them appearing once. The gene calls are TRBV15 and TRBJ1-5; unclear D gene. The source material was PBMCs or T cells enriched from blood (not recorded which). This clonotype was obtained from a woman in her thirties who had recovered from COVID-19. The DNA for the CDR3 is TGTGCCACCAGCGCGGGAGATCAGCCCCAGCATTTT. This gives the protein CATSAGDQPQHF.